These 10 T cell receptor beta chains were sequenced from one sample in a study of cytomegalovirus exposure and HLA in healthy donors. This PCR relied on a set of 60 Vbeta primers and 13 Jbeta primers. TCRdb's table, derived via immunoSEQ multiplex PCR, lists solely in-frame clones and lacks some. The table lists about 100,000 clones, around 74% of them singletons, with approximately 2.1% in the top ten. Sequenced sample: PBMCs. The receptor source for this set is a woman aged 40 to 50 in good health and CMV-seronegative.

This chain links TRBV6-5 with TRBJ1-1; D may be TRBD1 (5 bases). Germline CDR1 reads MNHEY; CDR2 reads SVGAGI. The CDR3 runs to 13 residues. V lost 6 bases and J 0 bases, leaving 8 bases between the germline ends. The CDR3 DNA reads TGTGCCAGCAGGCAGACAGTGAACACTGAAGCTTTCTTT. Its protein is CASRQTVNTEAFF.

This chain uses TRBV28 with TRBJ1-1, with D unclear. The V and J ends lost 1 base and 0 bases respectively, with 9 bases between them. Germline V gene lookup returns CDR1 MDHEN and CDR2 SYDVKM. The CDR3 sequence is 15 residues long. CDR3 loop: CASSLSTVMNTEAFF. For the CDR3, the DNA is TGTGCCAGCAGTTTATCAACAGTGATGAACACTGAAGCTTTCTTT.

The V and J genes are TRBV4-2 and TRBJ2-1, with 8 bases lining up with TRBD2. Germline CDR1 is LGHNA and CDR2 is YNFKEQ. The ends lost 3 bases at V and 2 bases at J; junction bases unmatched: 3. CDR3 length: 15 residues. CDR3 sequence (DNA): TGTGCCAGCAGCCAGACGCGGGGGGCCTACAATGAGCAGTTCTTC. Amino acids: CASSQTRGAYNEQFF.

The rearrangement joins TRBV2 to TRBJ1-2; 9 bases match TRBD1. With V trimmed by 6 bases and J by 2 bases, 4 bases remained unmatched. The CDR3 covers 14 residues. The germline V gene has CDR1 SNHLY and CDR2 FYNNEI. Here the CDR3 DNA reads TGTGCCAGCAGGGCCGGGACAGGGAACTATGGCTACACCTTC. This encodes CASRAGTGNYGYTF.

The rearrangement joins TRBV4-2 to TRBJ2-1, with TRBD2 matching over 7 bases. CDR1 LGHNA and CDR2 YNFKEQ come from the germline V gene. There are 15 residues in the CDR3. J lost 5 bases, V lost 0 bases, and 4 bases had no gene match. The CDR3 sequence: CASSQERTRNNEQFF. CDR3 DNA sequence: TGTGCCAGCAGCCAAGAACGGACTAGAAACAATGAGCAGTTCTTC.

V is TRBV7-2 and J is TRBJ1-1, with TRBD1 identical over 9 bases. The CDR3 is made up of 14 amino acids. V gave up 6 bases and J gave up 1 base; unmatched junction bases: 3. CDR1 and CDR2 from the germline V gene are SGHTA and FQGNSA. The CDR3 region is CASRRDRANTEAFF. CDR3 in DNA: TGTGCCAGCAGAAGGGACAGGGCGAACACTGAAGCTTTCTTT.

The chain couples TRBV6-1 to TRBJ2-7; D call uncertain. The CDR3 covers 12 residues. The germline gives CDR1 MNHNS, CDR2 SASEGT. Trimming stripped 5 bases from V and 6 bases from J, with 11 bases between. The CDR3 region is CASSFHKSEQYF. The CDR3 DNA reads TGTGCCAGCAGTTTCCACAAATCCGAGCAGTACTTC.

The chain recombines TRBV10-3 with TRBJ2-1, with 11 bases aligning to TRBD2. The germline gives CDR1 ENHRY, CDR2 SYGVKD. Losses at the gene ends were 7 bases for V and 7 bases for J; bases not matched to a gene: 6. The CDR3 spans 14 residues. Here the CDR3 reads CAINLAGGVNEQFF. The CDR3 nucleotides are TGTGCCATCAATCTAGCGGGAGGAGTAAATGAGCAGTTCTTC.

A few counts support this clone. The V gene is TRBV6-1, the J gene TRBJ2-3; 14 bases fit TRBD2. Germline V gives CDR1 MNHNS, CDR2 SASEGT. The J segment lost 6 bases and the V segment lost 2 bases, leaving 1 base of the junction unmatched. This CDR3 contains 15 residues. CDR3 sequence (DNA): TGTGCCAGCAGTGAAAGGACTAGCGGGAGGGATACGCAGTATTTT. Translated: CASSERTSGRDTQYF.

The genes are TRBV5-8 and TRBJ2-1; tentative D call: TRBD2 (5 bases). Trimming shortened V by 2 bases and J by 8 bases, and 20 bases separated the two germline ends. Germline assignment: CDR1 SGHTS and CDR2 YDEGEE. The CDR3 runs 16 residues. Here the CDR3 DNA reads TGTGCCAGCAGCTTAGAGGGAAGCCCAAGATTTCATGAGCAGTTCTTC. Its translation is CASSLEGSPRFHEQFF.